These 10 T cell receptor beta chains came from one sample sequenced in a study of breast tumors, draining lymph nodes, adjacent tissues. TCRdb independently ran MiXCR on the multiplex PCR reads; one entry per CDR3 protein. The sample carries tens of thousands of distinct CDR3 sequences, approximately 64% recorded once. The specimen was tumor-adjacent breast tissue. The receptors shown here come from a female donor with breast cancer. Some clones in this sample may be carry-over from other donors' samples.

The chain links TRBV12-5 to TRBJ2-1; 12 bases fit TRBD2. The CDR3 consists of 13 residues. Germline-derived CDR1 and CDR2 are LGHNT and FRNRAP. The CDR3 spells CASTKLAGGQQFF. As DNA, the CDR3 is TGTGCCAGCACCAAACTAGCGGGGGGACAGCAGTTCTTC.

This clonotype is labeled as medium-sized (0.01 to 0.1%). This may come from a read error, since a much larger clone is one base off. CDR3 protein: CASSLLSGTASPLHF. CDR3 DNA sequence: TGTGCCAGCAGCTTACTTTCCGGGACAGCTTCACCCCTCCACTTT. The genes are TRBV13 and TRBJ1-6; 7 bases align to TRBD1. The CDR3 spans 15 residues. Germline V gives CDR1 PRHDT, CDR2 FYEKMQ (reference sequence). With 2 bases clipped from V and 9 bases from J, the junction kept 7 bases outside the gene matches.

The sample holds many counts of this clonotype. V gene TRBV18 combines with J gene TRBJ1-5; D is possibly TRBD1 (6 bases). This CDR3 has 14 amino acids. The ends were cut back, 5 bases at V and 5 bases at J, with 13 bases in the middle. Germline V CDR1 and CDR2: KGHSH, LQKENI. The CDR3 sequence: CASSSYRDDQPQHF. The CDR3 DNA reads as TGTGCCAGCTCATCGTACAGGGATGATCAGCCCCAGCATTTT.

The V call is TRBV19, the J call TRBJ1-5; 8 nucleotides line up with TRBD1. This CDR3 spans 15 amino acids. J was trimmed by 3 bases and V by 2 bases; bases with no gene match: 3. From germline, CDR1 is LNHDA and CDR2 SQIVND (reference sequence). CDR3 loop: CASSINRGNNQPQHF. The CDR3 DNA reads TGTGCCAGTAGTATAAACAGGGGGAACAATCAGCCCCAGCATTTT.

This clonotype occurred many times. The CDR3 bases are TGCGCCAGCAGCCATCCGTGGCCGGGAGACCAGCCCCAGCATTTT. Protein product: CASSHPWPGDQPQHF. J is TRBJ1-5 and V is TRBV4-1; D gene uncertain. Looked up from germline, CDR1 is MGHRA and CDR2 is YSYEKL. Deletions cut 3 bases from V and 7 bases from J, with 16 bases between. CDR3 length: 15 residues.

The J gene is TRBJ1-6, the V gene TRBV4-1, with a possible D match to TRBD1 (6 bases). Germline V gene sequence: CDR1 MGHRA, CDR2 YSYEKL. The V gene lost 0 bases and the J gene lost 8 bases, with 11 bases spanning the gap. The CDR3 consists of 15 residues. The CDR3 protein is CASSQDRDKDSPLHF. The CDR3 region has the DNA TGCGCCAGCAGCCAAGATCGGGACAAAGATTCACCCCTCCACTTT.

This clonotype came up many times. The chain uses TRBV11-1 and TRBJ2-2; D assignment may be TRBD1 or TRBD2 (5 bases each). This CDR3 region has 15 residues. The V gene lost 5 bases and the J gene lost 5 bases, with 15 bases spanning the gap. Germline loops: CDR1 SGHAT, CDR2 FQDESV (reference sequence). The CDR3: CASSTGTVGTGELFF. The CDR3 nucleotides are TGTGCCAGCAGCACCGGGACCGTGGGTACCGGGGAGCTGTTTTTT.

The chain recombines TRBV7-9 with TRBJ2-7; 7 nucleotides agree with TRBD2. Germline values: CDR1 SEHNR, CDR2 FQNEAQ (reference sequence). V trimming: 5 bases; J trimming: 0 bases; junction bases outside the gene matches: 10. The length of the CDR3 is 16 residues. The CDR3 bases are TGTGCCAGCAGCATGCTTGGCGGGGGTATCTCCTACGAGCAGTACTTC. It codes for CASSMLGGGISYEQYF.

Worth noting for this clonotype: At one end the junction does not follow the germline gene, possibly because of a read error. The V and J genes are TRBV7-9 and TRBJ2-1; 8 nucleotides line up with TRBD2. CDR1 is SEHNR and CDR2 is FQNEAQ in the germline V gene (reference sequence). The CDR3 runs to 18 residues. CDR3 protein: CASSSTGLTGGSYNEQSF. The CDR3 DNA reads TGTGCCAGCAGCTCTACGGGGCTAACGGGAGGGAGCTACAATGAGCAGTCCTTC.

V is TRBV19 and J is TRBJ1-4, with D tentatively TRBD1 (6 bases). V was shortened by 5 bases and J by 3 bases, with 13 bases between the two germline ends. CDR3 length: 15 residues. CDR1 LNHDA and CDR2 SQIVND come from the germline V gene (reference sequence). The CDR3 DNA reads as TGTGCCAGTAGTTCTGCAGGGGCAGCTAATGAAAAACTGTTTTTT. Its translation is CASSSAGAANEKLFF.